The present T cell receptor (beta chain) was sequenced within a study of blood T cells in healthy people across ages. Trimming left V 0 bases short and J 4 bases short, with 10 bases between. Germline V lookup: CDR1 GTSNPN, CDR2 SVGIG (reference sequence). This CDR3 is 14 amino acids long. The use of a sample-barcoded 5' primer and a J-beta primer mix characterized a second PCR of 7 to 11 cycles. TCRdb independently ran MiXCR on the 5' RACE reads; one entry per CDR3 protein. This sample has fewer than 2 million distinct CDR3 sequences, with about 39% found just once. The sample taken for sequencing was blood. This TCR derives from a human donor in good health. The genes are TRBV30 and TRBJ2-1; no firm D call. The CDR3 loop is CAWSVRFGYNEQFF. CDR3 coding DNA: TGTGCCTGGAGTGTAAGGTTTGGGTACAATGAGCAGTTCTTC.